This TCR beta chain was identified during a study of shared clonotypes between healthy human individuals. The CDR3 is made up of 14 amino acids. Trimming took 0 bases from V and 0 from J, leaving 4 bases between them. Germline CDR1 SGHAT, CDR2 FQNNGV. HIV-negative, healthy adults without recent acute infections or vaccinations were the donors. CD45RA+ naive and CD45RA-negative memory subsets were separated from CD4+ cells. Findings and limits, study-wide: Only a few donors were included, so the genetic and exposure-history diversity represented was limited.

A note on this clone: Antigen: not known. Within the sample, other DNA sequences also encode this same CDR3.

Original processing methods: Filtering of immunoSEQ junctional sequences could not match full-length read filtering. Profiled with immunoSEQ multiplex PCR; TCRdb holds only in-frame clones, not every one. That table furnishes V, J and clone size, whereas the DNA furnished D and trimming. Among 2 million to 3 million clones, roughly 93% were seen once, and the ten largest hold around 0.37%. The chain links TRBV11-2 to TRBJ2-3, with D uncertain. The sample taken for sequencing was naive CD4+ T cells from PBMCs. Subset meaning: CD45RA+ positively selected. The sequence was obtained from a man between 18 and 35 years old in good health. Some clones in this sample may be carry-over from other donors' samples. CDR3 DNA sequence: TGTGCCAGCAGCTTAGATAGGAGCACAGATACGCAGTATTTT. It yields the protein CASSLDRSTDTQYF. The full variable domain, its missing parts supplied by reference TRBV11-2 and TRBJ2-3, is EAGVAQSPRYKIIEKRQSVAFWCNPISGHATLYWYQQILGQGPKLLIQFQNNGVVDDSQLPKDRFSAERLKGVDSTLKIQPAKLEDSAVYLCASSLDRSTDTQYFGPGTRLTVL.